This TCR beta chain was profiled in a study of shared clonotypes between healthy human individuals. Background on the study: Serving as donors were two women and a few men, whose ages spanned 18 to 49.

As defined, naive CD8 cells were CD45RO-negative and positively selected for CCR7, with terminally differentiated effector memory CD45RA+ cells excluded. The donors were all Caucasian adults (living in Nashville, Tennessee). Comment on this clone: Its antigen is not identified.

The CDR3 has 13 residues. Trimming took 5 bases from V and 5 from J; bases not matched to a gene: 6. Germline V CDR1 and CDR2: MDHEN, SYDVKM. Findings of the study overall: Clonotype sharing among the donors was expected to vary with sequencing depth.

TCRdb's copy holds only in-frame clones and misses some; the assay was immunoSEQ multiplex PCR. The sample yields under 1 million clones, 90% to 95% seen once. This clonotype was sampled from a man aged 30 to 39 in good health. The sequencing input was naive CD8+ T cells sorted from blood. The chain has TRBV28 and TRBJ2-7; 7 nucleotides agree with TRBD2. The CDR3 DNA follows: TGTGCCAGCAGTCCGGCGGGAGAAGACGAGCAGTACTTC. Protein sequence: CASSPAGEDEQYF.